These T cell receptor beta chains were read from a single sample in a study of molecular identifiers for immune sequencing clone quantification. TCRdb recomputed calls from the PCR reads with MiXCR, one row per CDR3 protein. The sample comprises around 94,000 distinct CDR3 sequences, around 37% of which are singletons, and 9.5% to 10% rests with the top ten. The material sequenced was naive CD8+ T cells from blood, with Jurkat cell RNA spiked in. These TCRs come from a human donor in good health. Some libraries in this study had Jurkat cell RNA spiked in. Both conserved end residues are part of each CDR3. D genes are given only for firm matches. Size values are once, few and many counts, or a class for expanded clones, and some rows have none.

CASSYTPGTPYEQYF	TGTGCCAGCAGTTACACGCCGGGAACCCCTTACGAGCAGTACTTC	TRBJ2-7	many	TRBV6-5	.
CASSLVIGETNTEAFF	TGTGCCAGCAGCTTAGTAATAGGCGAGACAAACACTGAAGCTTTCTTT	TRBJ1-1	many	TRBV7-6	.
CASSRTGVAEQFF	TGTGCCAGCAGCCGGACTGGGGTCGCTGAGCAGTTCTTC	TRBJ2-1	.	TRBV12-3/TRBV12-4	.
CASSPQGYAGYTF	TGTGCCAGCAGCCCCCAGGGTTATGCTGGCTACACCTTC	TRBJ1-2	few	TRBV3-2	.
CASSSTGDSYEQYF	TGTGCCAGCAGCTCGACAGGGGACTCCTACGAGCAGTACTTC	TRBJ2-7	few	TRBV7-9	TRBD1
CATSSGVEAGELFF	TGTGCCACCAGTTCAGGGGTGGAGGCCGGGGAGCTGTTTTTT	TRBJ2-2	.	TRBV24-1	.
CASSKGLVNEQFF	TGTGCCAGCAGCAAGGGACTAGTCAATGAGCAGTTCTTC	TRBJ2-1	few	TRBV7-8	TRBD2
CASSTVPFWANVLTF	TGTGCCAGCAGCACGGTCCCGTTTTGGGCCAACGTCCTGACTTTC	TRBJ2-6	.	TRBV28	.
CASSLFDGASGFSTDTQYF	TGTGCCAGCAGTTTATTCGACGGGGCTAGCGGTTTTAGCACAGATACGCAGTATTTT	TRBJ2-3	few	TRBV28	TRBD2
CASTPNMPHEQYF	TGTGCCAGCACCCCCAATATGCCCCACGAGCAGTACTTC	TRBJ2-7	.	TRBV11-2	.
CASSPSENGNEQFF	TGTGCCAGCTCACCAAGTGAAAATGGGAATGAGCAGTTCTTC	TRBJ2-1	few	TRBV18	.
CASSYPRDLGGETQYF	TGTGCCAGCAGTTACCCCCGGGACCTAGGGGGCGAGACCCAGTACTTC	TRBJ2-5	.	TRBV6-2/TRBV6-3	TRBD1
CASSTDRVNTPLHF	TGTGCCAGCAGTACGGACAGGGTAAACACACCCCTCCACTTT	TRBJ1-6	.	TRBV27	TRBD1
CANSPGTGNTGELFF	TGTGCCAACAGCCCCGGGACAGGGAACACCGGGGAGCTGTTTTTT	TRBJ2-2	.	TRBV7-6	TRBD1